Listed here is a single TCR beta chain. This record belongs to a study of blood T cell repertoires in COVID-19. The overall study: There were acute and convalescent COVID-19 samples, and they came from the United States, Italy and Spain. Sources were T cells, B-cell-depleted T cells, or PBMCs; the material itself was cDNA or gDNA.

Authors' processing steps: Scientists estimated how many nucleated cells there were by amplifying reference gene primers. Using immunoSEQ multiplex PCR, the repertoire was profiled, and TCRdb retains in-frame clones only, with some absent. Clone size and V and J calls were adopted from that table, with D and trimming inferred from the DNA. Of approximately 240,000 clones listed, around four fifths were seen once; the top ten hold around 6.4%. CDR1 and CDR2 from the germline V gene are GTSNPN and SVGIG (reference sequence). The CDR3 length is 13 residues. V was clipped by 8 bases and J by 7 bases, with 21 bases between them.

The TCR was taken from a woman aged 55 to 70 with active or convalescent COVID-19. V is TRBV30 and J is TRBJ2-7; tentative D call: TRBD2 (7 bases). Sample: peripheral blood. Here the CDR3 DNA reads TGTGCCAGCGACGAACGTGAGGGGGGGGAGCAGTACTTC. Translating gives CASDEREGGEQYF.